The clone carrying this T cell receptor (beta chain) was detected many times. Trimming left V 7 bases short and J 8 bases short, with 16 bases between. The germline CDR1 and CDR2 sequences are GTSNPN and SVGIG (reference sequence). This CDR3 region has 12 residues. TCRdb independently ran MiXCR on the PCR reads; one entry per CDR3 protein. The sample holds approximately 90,000 distinct CDR3 sequences, around 20% seen once. The data were taken from a study of molecular identifiers for immune sequencing clone quantification. Looking at the study overall: Naive CD8 RNA (20,000 or 100,000 cells) was divided into five aliquots, with four sequenced.

Naive CD8 library inputs spanned about 17,000 to 1,100,000 sorted cells and 10%, 30% or 50% RNA. The gene calls are TRBV30 and TRBJ2-3; D is tentatively TRBD1 or TRBD2 (5 bases each). Material for sequencing was naive CD8+ T cells from blood, with Jurkat cell RNA spiked in. Stated subset: FACS-sorted CD8+CD4-CCR7+CD45RA+ naive T cells. The TCR originated in a human donor in good health. Some libraries in this study had Jurkat cell RNA spiked in. The CDR3 nucleotides read TGTGCCTTATTAGCTTCGGGGCCTACGCAGTATTTT. It is translated as CALLASGPTQYF.